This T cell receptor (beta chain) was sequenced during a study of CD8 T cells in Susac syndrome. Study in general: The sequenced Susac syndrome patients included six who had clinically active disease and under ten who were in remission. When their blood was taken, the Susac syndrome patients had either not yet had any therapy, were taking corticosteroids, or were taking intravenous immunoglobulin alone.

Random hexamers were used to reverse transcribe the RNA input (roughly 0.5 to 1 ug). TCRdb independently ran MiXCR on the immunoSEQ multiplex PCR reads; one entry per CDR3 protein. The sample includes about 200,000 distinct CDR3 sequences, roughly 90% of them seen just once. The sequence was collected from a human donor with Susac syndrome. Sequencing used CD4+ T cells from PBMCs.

CDR3 sequence: CSARSPTVSRRGYTF. CDR3 DNA sequence: TGCAGTGCTAGAAGCCCCACAGTCTCACGTAGAGGCTACACCTTC. The chain couples TRBV20-1 to TRBJ1-2, with D unresolved. V gave up 2 bases and J gave up 8 bases, with 21 bases separating them. The CDR3 contains 15 residues. Germline V lookup: CDR1 DFQATT, CDR2 SNEGSKA (reference sequence).